Below are 26 T cell receptor beta chains sequenced from a single sample in a study of tumor-infiltrating lymphocytes in primary liver carcinoma. Making TCR beta cDNA involved around 540 ng total RNA and a constant-region primer. Slightly modified ARM-PCR served as the procedure for the TCR beta libraries. These libraries came from three rounds of nested multiplex PCR. Use of TRBV1-TRBV30 forward primers with a C-beta reverse primer characterized the first two PCR rounds, which lasted around 9 cycles each. TCRdb used MiXCR to reprocess the multiplex PCR reads, holding one entry per CDR3 protein. The sample includes fewer than 200,000 distinct CDR3 sequences, around 81% of them seen just once. Without any cell sorting, roughly 20-30 mg of bulk tissue yielded co-extracted RNA and DNA. Sequences were obtained from tumor tissue from primary liver carcinoma. These receptors came from a man aged 35-49 years with primary liver carcinoma and hepatitis B virus infection.

About this clonotype: The junction departs from germline at one end; a sequencing error may be responsible. The rearrangement links TRBV6-5 to TRBJ2-2; a weak D match, TRBD2 (5 bases). Germline V gene sequence: CDR1 MNHEY, CDR2 SVGAGI. CDR3 length: 14 amino acids. For the CDR3, the DNA is TGTGCCAGCAGCCGTAACGGAGTCACCGGGGAACTGTTTTTT. Amino acid sequence: CASSRNGVTGELFF.

V gene TRBV4-2 combines with J gene TRBJ1-3; a possible D gene is TRBD1 (5 bases). Germline values: CDR1 LGHNA, CDR2 YNFKEQ. V dropped 0 bases and J dropped 0 bases, with 24 bases sitting between them. This CDR3 comprises 21 residues. The CDR3, as DNA: TGTGCCAGCAGCCAAGAGCGCTTGACAGTGGGTCGTATTTCCTCTGGAAACACCATATATTTT. Translated, it gives CASSQERLTVGRISSGNTIYF.

V gene TRBV4-3 combines with J gene TRBJ2-5; 12 nucleotides match TRBD2. The CDR3 is made up of 17 amino acids. V was clipped by 1 base and J by 9 bases; unmatched bases: 12. CDR1 and CDR2 (germline): LGHNA, YSLEER. CDR3 sequence reads: CASSQAASGRALAAQYF. As DNA, the CDR3 is TGCGCCAGCAGCCAAGCGGCTAGCGGGAGGGCCCTGGCGGCCCAGTACTTC.

A word on this clonotype: A read error may be the cause here, since a much bigger clone is one base away. Since no conserved phenylalanine or tryptophan closes the CDR3, a read error is the likely cause. This chain uses TRBV28 with TRBJ2-1; the D is unclear. The V end was cut by 6 bases, the J end by 7 bases, with 7 bases between. This CDR3 has 11 amino acids. Germline V gene sequence: CDR1 MDHEN, CDR2 SYDVKM. The CDR3: CASSPLNEQFL. CDR3 bases: TGTGCCAGCAGCCCCTTGAATGAGCAGTTCTTA.

As regards this clonotype: At one boundary the junction diverges from the germline segment, which might be a read error. The chain is built from TRBV5-1 and TRBJ2-7, with 7 bases lining up with TRBD1. The germline CDR1 and CDR2 sequences are SGHRS and YFSETQ. This CDR3 is 14 amino acids long. The CDR3 DNA reads as TGCGTCAGCAGCCCACAGGGGCCACCCTACGAGCAGTACTTC. Amino acids: CVSSPQGPPYEQYF.

This chain links TRBV12-3 or TRBV12-4 with TRBJ2-3; 12 nucleotides align to TRBD1. The J segment lost 7 bases and the V segment lost 6 bases, leaving 2 bases of the junction unmatched. There are 13 residues in the CDR3. The CDR3 DNA reads as TGTGCCAGCAGGGGGACAGGGGGCTATACGCAGTATTTT. It is translated as CASRGTGGYTQYF.

About this clonotype itself: The junction differs from germline at one of its ends, possibly a read error. V is TRBV4-3 and J is TRBJ2-6; TRBD1 might be the D (5 bases). The CDR3 has 15 amino acids. CDR1 is LGHNA, CDR2 YSLEER, per germline. This CDR3 is CASSQGIPGANVLTF. CDR3 coding DNA: TGCGCCAGCAGCCAGGGGATACCTGGGGCCAACGTCCTAACTTTC.

As regards this clonotype: Mismatch with germline at one junction end may stem from a read error. This rearrangement joins TRBV11-2 to TRBJ2-7, with D hard to call. Germline CDR1 is SGHAT and CDR2 is FQNNGV. The CDR3 has 15 amino acids. In DNA, the CDR3 is TGTGCCATCAGCTTGGGAACAAGGCCTACGGAAAAGCAGTATTTC. Translation: CAISLGTRPTEKQYF.

The genes are TRBV6-5 and TRBJ2-3; D is ambiguous. The CDR3 spans 13 residues. Germline values: CDR1 MNHEY, CDR2 SVGAGI. V lost 5 bases and J lost 6, with 12 bases in between. CDR3 amino acids: CASSQRVEDTQYF. The DNA of the CDR3 is TGTGCCAGCAGTCAGAGAGTCGAGGATACGCAGTATTTT.

Concerning this clonotype: The CDR3 does not end in the conserved phenylalanine or tryptophan, so this is likely a read error. The chain carries TRBV6-2 or TRBV6-3 and TRBJ2-2, with TRBD2 identical over 10 bases. The germline gives CDR1 MNHEY, CDR2 SVGEGT. The CDR3 loop spans 16 amino acids. Here the CDR3 DNA reads TGTGTCAGCAGTCCTAGCGGGAGTCGGAACACCGGGGAGCTGTTTCTT. Amino acids: CVSSPSGSRNTGELFL.

In its sample, this clonotype was seen many times. V and J are TRBV7-9 and TRBJ2-7; unclear D gene. Between the trimmed V and J ends, which lost 3 bases and 0 bases, there was a span of 12 bases. The germline CDR1 and CDR2 sequences are SEHNR and FQNEAQ (reference sequence). CDR3 length: 15 residues. The DNA for the CDR3 is TGTGCCAGCAGCTTGGACCCCCAAACCTCCTACGAGCAGTACTTC. It encodes CASSLDPQTSYEQYF.

Remarks on this clonotype: This CDR3 fails to terminate in the conserved phenylalanine or tryptophan, so it likely reflects a read error. The chain links TRBV29-1 to TRBJ2-3; 10 nucleotides agree with TRBD1. This CDR3 has 14 amino acids. Germline lookup yields CDR1 SQVTM and CDR2 ANQGSEA. The CDR3 region has the DNA TGTAGCGTTGAGGGACAGGGGAGTTCAGATACGCAGTATTAT. Translated: CSVEGQGSSDTQYY.

Comments on this clonotype: One end of the junction does not line up with germline, which may come from a read error. This chain uses TRBV29-1 with TRBJ2-1; tentatively, D is TRBD2 (7 bases). Germline V gives CDR1 SQVTM, CDR2 ANQGSEA. CDR3 length: 13 amino acids. CDR3 in DNA: TGCAGCGTTCAGCTAAGGGGGGGCAATGCGCAGTTATTC. Its protein product is CSVQLRGGNAQLF.

This clonotype showed up just once. V usage is TRBV20-1 and J usage is TRBJ1-4; 7 nucleotides match TRBD1. Germline V gene data show CDR1 as DFQATT and CDR2 as SNEGSKA (reference sequence). The CDR3 contains 16 residues. V gave up 2 bases and J gave up 7 bases; unmatched junction bases: 13. The CDR3 loop is CSARPPTGAVFEKLFF. In nucleotides, the CDR3 is TGCAGTGCTAGACCCCCAACAGGGGCAGTTTTTGAAAAACTGTTTTTT.

Regarding this clonotype: Mismatch with germline at one junction end may stem from a read error. The chain combines TRBV2 with TRBJ2-5; 12 positions match TRBD2. CDR1 SNHLY and CDR2 FYNNEI come from the germline V gene. This CDR3 comprises 14 residues. The CDR3 sequence is CASRVSSGGETQYF. As DNA, the CDR3 is TGTGCCAGCAGGGTATCTAGCGGGGGGGAGACTCAGTACTTC.

Regarding this clonotype: The germline gene is not matched at one end of the junction; a read error may be the cause. This chain links TRBV4-3 with TRBJ2-1; D may be TRBD1 (6 bases). The germline gives CDR1 LGHNA, CDR2 YSLEER. CDR3 length equals 17 residues. CDR3 sequence: CATSQLTGKLSYNEQFF. The CDR3 nucleotides read TGCGCCACCAGCCAATTGACAGGCAAACTCTCCTACAATGAGCAATTCTTC.

V is TRBV11-3 and J is TRBJ2-1; a possible D gene is TRBD2 (5 bases). Between the trimmed V and J ends, which lost 5 bases and 6 bases, there was a span of 17 bases. Germline lookup yields CDR1 SGHNT and CDR2 YENEEA. CDR3 size: 15 residues. The CDR3 spells CASSPLYAGSNEQFF. The CDR3 DNA sequence: TGTGCCAGCAGCCCCCTCTATGCTGGGAGCAATGAGCAGTTCTTC.

Of note for this clonotype: At one end the junction does not follow the germline gene, possibly because of a read error. V gene TRBV5-5 combines with J gene TRBJ1-2, with D perhaps TRBD1 (6 bases). From germline, CDR1 is SGHKS and CDR2 YYEKEE (reference sequence). This CDR3 is 16 amino acids long. Here the CDR3 reads CASSPHPDRTNNGYTF. The CDR3 bases are TGTGCCAGCAGCCCACACCCGGACAGAACTAACAATGGCTATACCTTC.

In the case of this clonotype: One junction end does not reproduce the germline sequence, and a read error may be involved. CDR3 nucleotides: TGCTGCATTCGGACTAGCGGGAGTTGGGCAGAGGCCCAGTACTTC. Protein: CCIRTSGSWAEAQYF. This rearrangement joins TRBV29-1 to TRBJ2-5; 13 bases align to TRBD2. In germline, CDR1 is SQVTM, CDR2 ANQGSEA. The CDR3 extends over 15 amino acids.

Comment on this clonotype: The germline gene is not matched at one end of the junction; a read error may be the cause. The V and J genes are TRBV6-2 or TRBV6-3 and TRBJ2-7; D unresolved. This CDR3 comprises 14 residues. The germline V gene encodes CDR1 MNHEY and CDR2 SVGEGT. As DNA, the CDR3 is TGTGCCAGCAACTACGCCAAGGGAAGGTACGAGCATTACTTC. Protein: CASNYAKGRYEHYF.

On this clonotype itself: At one of its ends the junction is not consistent with the germline gene, which may arise from a read error. The V call is TRBV7-9, the J call TRBJ1-1; D is perhaps TRBD1 (6 bases). This CDR3 contains 16 residues. Per germline, CDR1 SEHNR and CDR2 FQNEAQ (reference sequence). The CDR3 DNA is TGTGCCAGCAGCCCCCGGGGGATAGGGGGAATCACTGTAGCTTTCTTT. It encodes CASSPRGIGGITVAFF.

A note on this clonotype: In this CDR3 the conserved last residue, phenylalanine or tryptophan, is missing, so a read error is likely. The chain combines TRBV11-2 with TRBJ2-3, with TRBD2 matching 11 bases. CDR3 length: 18 residues. Germline values: CDR1 SGHAT, CDR2 FQNNGV. The J segment lost 9 bases and the V segment lost 2 bases, leaving 16 bases of the junction unmatched. CDR3 sequence: CASSLSLLAGGDAETQYY. The CDR3 nucleotides read TGTGCCAGCAGCTTAAGTCTCCTAGCGGGAGGCGATGCGGAAACGCAGTATTAT.

Note on this clonotype: At one boundary the junction diverges from the germline segment, which might be a read error. The V gene is TRBV6-1, the J gene TRBJ2-1; 10 bases map to TRBD2. The CDR3 covers 15 residues. The germline V gene encodes CDR1 MNHNS and CDR2 SASEGT. The CDR3 DNA sequence: TGTGCAAGCAATACCGGGACTAGCGACCAATGGGAGCAGTTCTTC. Amino acid sequence: CASNTGTSDQWEQFF.

Note on this clonotype: The CDR3 does not end in the conserved phenylalanine or tryptophan, so this is likely a read error. The rearrangement joins TRBV6-2 or TRBV6-3 to TRBJ1-1; no reliable D call. CDR1 MNHEY and CDR2 SVGEGT come from the germline V gene. The V and J ends lost 2 bases and 5 bases respectively, with 6 bases between them. This CDR3 has 12 amino acids. The CDR3 spells CASSYGETEAFL. The CDR3 nucleotides read TGTGCCAGCAGTTACGGGGAAACTGAAGCTTTCCTT.

This clonotype was recorded a few times. The J gene is TRBJ2-1, the V gene TRBV29-1; D is unresolved. CDR1 and CDR2 from the germline V gene are SQVTM and ANQGSEA. The CDR3 contains 13 residues. Between the trimmed V and J ends, which lost 3 bases and 5 bases, there was a span of 11 bases. The CDR3 here is CSVEGSVNNEQFF. In nucleotides, the CDR3 is TGCAGCGTTGAGGGGTCAGTGAACAATGAGCAGTTCTTC.

Turning to this clonotype: One end of the junction is discordant with germline, which a read error may explain. This chain joins TRBV11-2 and TRBJ1-2; D is unclear. This CDR3 has 15 amino acids. Germline lookup yields CDR1 SGHAT and CDR2 FQNNGV. CDR3 amino acids: CTSITSAWLIPGYTF. CDR3 bases: TGTACCAGCATCACGTCGGCATGGTTGATCCCTGGCTACACCTTC.